This TCR beta chain was found in a study of blood T cell repertoires in COVID-19 (dated by TCRdb to about 2020). Some background on the complete study: Samples covering the acute and convalescent phases of COVID-19 were provided by collaborators in the United States, Italy and Spain. The material from the prospective study consisted of cDNA or gDNA derived from T cells, B-cell-depleted T cells, or PBMCs. Deeply sampled blood TCRbeta repertoires from subjects exposed to, actively infected with, or recovered from COVID-19 were included in the dataset. The repertoires were made available in a free public database intended to serve as a resource for research on the immune response to SARS-CoV-2. The samples were drawn from two sources: the first 160 participants of the ongoing ImmuneRACE study, and over 1,000 subjects contributed by 6 global collaborators. A de-identified subject ID, COVID-19 status, age in years and sex were almost always included in the sample metadata. Where available, HLA class I and class II types were taken from metadata supplied by the sample provider and were not determined by assay-based typing.

The immunoSEQ Assay, a bias-controlled multiplex PCR, was used to amplify TCRbeta CDR3 regions from genomic DNA. Per the authors' processing: The number of nucleated cells in each sample was estimated by amplification of reference gene primers within the assay. Sequence reads were collapsed and filtered to measure the absolute abundance of every unique TCRbeta CDR3 rearrangement. Productive Simpson clonality was computed per sample as the square root of Simpson's diversity index over productive rearrangements. The immuneACCESS repertoire file appears here via TCRdb, limited to in-frame rearrangements. These files lack a portion of the clones; in checked studies, under half of the deficit traces to unresolved V genes, and the cause of the others is not known. That table furnishes V, J and clone size, whereas the DNA furnished D and trimming. The sample yields around 32,000 clones; around 85% were counted once. Of the sample, approximately 5.7% falls within the top ten clones.

Overall study results and their limits: The amount of clinical and demographic metadata varied by source and participant and was provided uncurated.

As for this clone: The specificity of this receptor is unknown. Qualities for individual bases were not recorded, and no much larger clone is one base off.

Each collaborating institution followed its own protocols to collect whole blood in K2EDTA tubes. For TCRbeta analysis, collaborators shipped samples as frozen whole blood, isolated PBMCs, or DNA extracted from either of those sample types. V lost 2 bases and J lost 6 bases, and the count of bases not matched to a germline gene is 5. From the cysteine up to the phenylalanine, the CDR3 has a length of 14 residues. CDR3 DNA is the only sequence kept; it has 42 bases, read in frame from the first base. Sequences SGHRS (CDR1) and YFSETQ (CDR2) are obtained from the germline V gene. Sequences were obtained from peripheral blood. The rearrangement joined TRBV5-1 to TRBJ2-3; 8 bases in the junction line up with TRBD2. This TCR was sampled from an elderly woman with active or convalescent COVID-19. The base sequence is TGCGCCAGCAGCTTCCGAGCGGGGGAGGATACGCAGTATTTT. Its protein is CASSFRAGEDTQYF.